These 6 T cell receptor delta chains share one sample of origin, sequenced in a study of γδ T cells in repeated Plasmodium falciparum infection. TCRdb re-processed the multiplex PCR reads using CATT. The sample yields 50,000 to 65,000 delta-chain clones, around 1.7% seen once. Vgamma9/Vdelta2+ and Vdelta2-negative gammadelta T cells were flow-sorted from PBMC for bulk sequencing. Material: gamma-delta T cells from blood. The receptors derive from a pool of human donors (malaria-infected and uninfected, not separated).

Many counts were recorded for this clone. TCRdb records a much larger clone's protein for this DNA, with a difference at residue 16 that likely arises from a read error; the protein given is the translation of the DNA. In nucleotides, the CDR3 is TGTGCCTGTGACACCGCTGGGAGTTCTTCCTGGGACACCCGACAGGTGTTTTTC. It specifies CACDTAGSSSWDTRQVFF. A V gene of TRDV2 was called, but no J gene was assigned; the table's D call, TRDD3, has no DNA check behind it. Germline lookup yields CDR1 GEAIGNYY and CDR2 EKD. CDR3 length: 18 residues.

In this sample, this clone turned up many times. A read error likely explains why the TCRdb protein, taken from a much larger clone, differs from this DNA's translation at residue 15; the protein shown is translated from the DNA. The chain joins TRDV1 to TRDJ1; tentatively, D is TRDD2 or TRDD3 (7 bases each). V lost 3 bases, J lost 3 bases, and 29 bases lay in between. The CDR3 covers 20 residues. The germline V gene encodes CDR1 TSWWSYY and CDR2 QGS. The CDR3 DNA is TGTGCTCTTGGGGACAACTTCCTAGTTGGGTGGGGGACCCACGCCGATAAACTCATCTTT. This encodes CALGDNFLVGWGTHADKLIF.

This clone was recorded many times. The chain has TRDV1 and TRDJ1; TRDD3 matches 13 bases. Germline V gene lookup returns CDR1 TSWWSYY and CDR2 QGS. The CDR3 has 22 amino acids. V lost 2 bases to trimming and J lost 0 bases; unmatched junction nucleotides: 18. The CDR3 DNA follows: TGTGCTCTTGGGGAAAACCTGCCCTACTGGGGGATACGCCAACCGTACACCGATAAACTCATCTTT. Protein sequence: CALGENLPYWGIRQPYTDKLIF.

About this clone itself: TCRdb's listed protein matches a much larger clone and diverges from this DNA's translation at residue 11, likely through a read error; the protein shown comes from the DNA. V usage is TRDV1 and J usage is TRDJ2; 9 bases fit TRDD3. No J segment appears in TCRdb, so it was assigned here by matching the sequence to germline. The CDR3 contains 21 residues. Germline V gene data show CDR1 as TSWWSYY and CDR2 as QGS. V trimming: 4 bases; J trimming: 0 bases; junction bases outside the gene matches: 18. The CDR3 region has the DNA TGTGCTCTTGGGGTTTCCTCGTACTGGGGGACCCAAACTTCTTTGACAGCACAACTCTTCTTT. Translating it yields CALGVSSYWGTQTSLTAQLFF.

About this clone itself: TCRdb's protein, taken from a much larger clone, differs from this DNA's translation at residue 11, likely owing to a read error; the protein displayed comes from the DNA. This sequence joins TRDV2 and TRDJ1, with D maybe TRDD3 (6 bases). Germline matching of the DNA provided the J gene here, since TCRdb leaves it blank. The V end was cut by 0 bases, the J end by 1 base, with 32 bases between. Germline V gene data show CDR1 as GEAIGNYY and CDR2 as EKD. CDR3 length equals 22 residues. The CDR3: CACDTINPSVPGEGPLTDKLIF. The CDR3 DNA reads as TGTGCCTGTGACACCATTAACCCCTCCGTACCGGGGGAAGGTCCGCTCACCGATAAACTCATCTTT.

As to this clone: A far larger clone is off by one base, so a read error is likely. The same CDR3 is also encoded by other DNA sequences in this sample. The rearrangement uses TRAV38-2/DV8 and TRDJ1; 8 nucleotides agree with TRDD2. TCRdb offers no J gene call, so here the DNA was matched to germline to obtain one. Per the germline V gene, CDR1 is TSESDYY and CDR2 is QEAYKQQN. Trimming removed 2 bases from V and 0 bases from J; junction bases left unmatched: 21. The CDR3 consists of 21 residues. The CDR3 is CAYRRVFLRGGGPYYTDKLIF. The CDR3 DNA is TGTGCTTATAGGAGGGTCTTCCTACGGGGTGGAGGACCCTACTACACCGATAAACTCATCTTT.